The present TCR beta chain was sequenced within a study of vaccination effects on CD4 cells after COVID-19. Clones were read by immunoSEQ multiplex PCR, and TCRdb kept only the in-frame ones, dropping some. This sample has approximately 74,000 clones; about four fifths occur once, and the top ten carry 2.5% to 3.5%. V shed 4 bases and J 5 bases; nucleotides not matched to a gene: 5. CDR1 MGHDK and CDR2 SYGVNS come from the germline V gene. The CDR3 extends over 15 amino acids. This clone was observed a handful of times. The antigen is unknown. Peptide-pool stimulation followed by sequencing identified expanded antigen-specific CD4+ clonotypes in the ViraFEST assay. Upon completion of around eleven days in culture, CD4+ T cells were isolated. Prior SARS-CoV-2 infection was absent in the vaccine recipients, as shown by negative nucleocapsid antibodies.

This receptor was taken from a human donor who received a COVID-19 vaccine. V and J are TRBV25-1 and TRBJ1-5, with 10 bases that match TRBD1. The specimen was CD4+ T cells from PBMCs cultured with HCoV-NL63 spike peptides, collected before COVID-19 vaccination. CDR3 in DNA: TGTGCCAGCAGTGGAACGACAGGGGGCGATCAGCCCCAGCATTTT. It encodes CASSGTTGGDQPQHF.